This TCR beta chain appears in the sequencing data of a study of blood T cell repertoires in COVID-19. Overall study: The samples span acute and convalescent COVID-19 from the United States, Italy and Spain. Sources were T cells, B-cell-depleted T cells, or PBMCs; the material itself was cDNA or gDNA.

How the authors handled the data: Reference gene primer amplification gave nucleated cell count estimates. Profiled with immunoSEQ multiplex PCR; TCRdb holds only in-frame clones, not every one. The V and J calls and the clone size are those of that table, but D and trimming were determined from the DNA. The sample holds approximately 97,000 clones, just over 85% seen once. Trimming shortened V by 0 bases and J by 8 bases, and 10 bases separated the two germline ends. This CDR3 has 13 residues. Germline CDR1 and CDR2: LNHDA and SQIVND (reference sequence). Seattle-derived patients entered the study during active infection and were followed longitudinally.

Input material: peripheral blood. The sequence derives from a man in his fifties or sixties with COVID-19, enrolled during active disease. The chain recombines TRBV19 with TRBJ1-2; no clear D. Here the CDR3 reads CASSIDRLRGYTF. The DNA for the CDR3 is TGTGCCAGTAGTATAGATCGACTGCGGGGCTACACCTTC.